One and the same sample provided the 30 T cell receptor beta chains below, sequenced in a study of blood T cells in healthy people across ages. For the second PCR, which ran for roughly 6 to 12 cycles, a sample-barcoded 5' primer and a J-beta primer mix were used. TCRdb re-called the 5' RACE reads through MiXCR, storing one row per CDR3 protein. The sample lists around 1,900,000 distinct CDR3 sequences, around 42% occurring once. The sample comprised blood. Receptors were obtained from a human donor in good health.

The sample holds one count of this clonotype. The chain recombines TRBV7-9 with TRBJ2-3; 8 bases align to TRBD2. CDR3 size: 16 residues. V dropped 5 bases and J dropped 4; count of bases not matched to a gene: 11. Germline V lookup: CDR1 SEHNR, CDR2 FQNEAQ (reference sequence). The CDR3 loop reads CASSGERGSPPDTQYF. DNA of the CDR3: TGTGCCAGCAGCGGGGAGCGGGGGAGCCCGCCAGATACGCAGTATTTT.

This clonotype was seen a few times. V usage is TRBV25-1 and J usage is TRBJ2-5, with D unresolved. Trimming took 7 bases from V and 4 from J, leaving 10 bases between them. Germline CDR1 is MGHDK and CDR2 is SYGVNS. The CDR3 loop spans 12 amino acids. For the CDR3, the DNA is TGTGCCAGCACCTCCATCGGAGAGACCCAGTACTTC. This gives the protein CASTSIGETQYF.

V and J are TRBV11-2 and TRBJ1-2; D unclear. The CDR3 has 14 residues. Trimming took 5 bases from V and 3 from J, leaving 13 bases between them. Looked up from germline, CDR1 is SGHAT and CDR2 is FQNNGV. The CDR3 DNA reads TGTGCCAGCAGCCAGGCGGGCACTTACTATGGCTACACCTTC. Translated: CASSQAGTYYGYTF.

The J gene is TRBJ1-1, the V gene TRBV5-6, with D possibly being TRBD1 (5 bases). The V end was cut by 3 bases, the J end by 5 bases, with 23 bases between. The CDR3 extends over 17 amino acids. CDR1 is SGHDT and CDR2 is YYEEEE in the germline V gene. CDR3 bases: TGTGCCAGCAGCTCTAGGGTTGACAGAACTATGGAGACTGAAGCTTTCTTT. It encodes CASSSRVDRTMETEAFF.

A few counts support this clonotype. The chain recombines TRBV20-1 with TRBJ1-1; D gene uncertain. Germline V gene data show CDR1 as DFQATT and CDR2 as SNEGSKA (reference sequence). The CDR3 spans 14 residues. The V and J ends lost 2 bases and 7 bases respectively, with 17 bases between them. As DNA, the CDR3 is TGCAGTGCTAGAAAGGAGGGCATACCGAGTGAAGCTTTCTTT. This encodes CSARKEGIPSEAFF.

The sample holds a few counts of this clonotype. CDR3 nucleotide sequence: TGTGCCAGCAGCTCCGACAGGGCATTTGGCTACACCTTC. Its protein is CASSSDRAFGYTF. The V gene is TRBV7-2, the J gene TRBJ1-2, with TRBD1 matching 7 bases. Germline assignment: CDR1 SGHTA and CDR2 FQGNSA. V lost 4 bases to trimming and J lost 7 bases; unmatched junction nucleotides: 6. The CDR3 has 13 residues.

J is TRBJ2-5 and V is TRBV4-2; unclear D gene. The J call may be mistaken, given a closer DNA end match to TRBJ2-7. Looked up from germline, CDR1 is LGHNA and CDR2 is YNFKEQ. This CDR3 spans 15 amino acids. The CDR3 is CASSQPAARAHEQYF. In DNA form, the CDR3 reads TGTGCCAGCAGCCAGCCGGCCGCCCGGGCCCACGAGCAGTACTTC.

Turning to this clonotype: The junction shows a germline mismatch at one end, possibly a read error. The chain couples TRBV20-1 to TRBJ1-2, with 8 bases aligning to TRBD1. CDR1 is DFQATT and CDR2 is SNEGSKA in the germline V gene (reference sequence). The CDR3 runs to 16 residues. The CDR3 DNA reads as TGCAGTGTATCCCGATGGACAGGGTCTAAATTCTATGGCCACACCTTC. Translating it yields CSVSRWTGSKFYGHTF.

This rearrangement joins TRBV24-1 to TRBJ2-5, with D perhaps matching TRBD1 (6 bases). The CDR3 spans 15 residues. Germline CDR1 is KGHDR and CDR2 is SFDVKD. Trimming took 9 bases from V and 4 from J, leaving 20 bases between them. DNA of the CDR3: TGTGCCACCTCCCAACAGGGTGGGGATGTAGAGACCCAGTACTTC. This translates into CATSQQGGDVETQYF.

The rearrangement joins TRBV28 to TRBJ2-7, with 9 bases identical to TRBD2. Germline V gives CDR1 MDHEN, CDR2 SYDVKM. This CDR3 has 15 residues. With V trimmed by 5 bases and J by 1 base, 6 bases remained unmatched. CDR3: CASSASGGPSYEQYF. CDR3 nucleotides: TGTGCCAGCAGTGCCAGCGGGGGGCCTTCCTACGAGCAGTACTTC. The whole variable domain, filled in from reference TRBV28 and TRBJ2-7, reads DVKVTQSSRYLVKRTGEKVFLECVQDMDHENMFWYRQDPGLGLRLIYFSYDVKMKEKGDIPEGYSVSREKKERFSLILESASTNQTSMYLCASSASGGPSYEQYFGPGTRLTVT.

V gene TRBV6-6 combines with J gene TRBJ1-1, with D possibly being TRBD1 (6 bases). The CDR3 spans 13 residues. With 6 bases removed from V and 5 bases from J, the gap between germline ends came to 13 bases. Germline V gene data show CDR1 as MNHNY and CDR2 as SVGAGI (reference sequence). The CDR3 nucleotides are TGTGCCAGCAGAAAGACAGGTTTAACTGAAGCTTTCTTT. This sequence encodes CASRKTGLTEAFF.

V usage is TRBV4-2 and J usage is TRBJ1-4; D gene uncertain. CDR3 size: 13 residues. V was pared by 1 base and J by 4 bases, with 4 bases between. Germline V gene lookup returns CDR1 LGHNA and CDR2 YNFKEQ. CDR3 nucleotide sequence: TGTGCCAGCAGCCAAGTCAGTAATGAAAAACTGTTTTTT. This encodes CASSQVSNEKLFF.

The chain joins TRBV20-1 to TRBJ2-4, with unresolved D. The closer fit of TRBJ2-7 to the DNA end suggests the J call may be wrong. Per germline, CDR1 DFQATT and CDR2 SNEGSKA (reference sequence). The CDR3 length is 10 residues. CDR3 in amino acids: CSAWFYEQYF. The CDR3 region has the DNA TGCAGTGCTTGGTTTTACGAGCAGTACTTC.

V is TRBV6-5 and J is TRBJ2-7; 7 nucleotides agree with TRBD1. CDR1 is MNHEY, CDR2 SVGAGI, per germline. V shed 5 bases, J shed 3 bases, and the junction held 7 bases outside the gene matches. The CDR3 runs to 14 residues. CDR3 coding DNA: TGTGCCAGCAGTCCGGACAGGAACCGCTACGAGCAGTACTTC. Translated, it gives CASSPDRNRYEQYF.

The gene calls are TRBV6-1 and TRBJ2-3, with TRBD2 matching 14 bases. The CDR3 consists of 17 residues. Germline lookup yields CDR1 MNHNS and CDR2 SASEGT. Losses at the gene ends were 6 bases for V and 1 base for J; bases not matched to a gene: 6. The CDR3 DNA sequence: TGTGCCAGCAGACGACTAGCGGGGGGGTTAGGCACAGATACGCAGTATTTT. It encodes CASRRLAGGLGTDTQYF.

The CDR3 loop reads CASSEYVNEQFF. The CDR3 DNA follows: TGTGCCAGCAGTGAATATGTGAATGAGCAGTTCTTC. The V call is TRBV25-1, the J call TRBJ2-1; D is unresolved. The CDR3 totals 12 residues. CDR1 and CDR2 (germline): MGHDK, SYGVNS. The germline V and J ends were trimmed by 0 bases and 7 bases, with 4 bases remaining between them.

This chain uses TRBV20-1 with TRBJ2-4; TRBD2 matches at 10 bases. The J call is doubtful: the DNA matches TRBJ2-7 better. The CDR3 covers 13 residues. The V gene's germline CDR1 is DFQATT and CDR2 SNEGSKA (reference sequence). As DNA, the CDR3 is TGCAGTGCTGCACTAGCGGGGCTCTACGAGCAGTACTTC. Translated, it gives CSAALAGLYEQYF.

The chain has TRBV28 and TRBJ2-4; D may be TRBD1 (6 bases). The V gene lost 7 bases and the J gene lost 5 bases, with 15 bases spanning the gap. The germline V gene has CDR1 MDHEN and CDR2 SYDVKM. This CDR3 contains 14 residues. The CDR3 DNA reads as TGTGCCAGCAATCCCGGACAGTCCCAAAACATTCAGTACTTC. It translates to CASNPGQSQNIQYF. Full variable domain (outside the CDR3, taken from reference TRBV28 and TRBJ2-4): DVKVTQSSRYLVKRTGEKVFLECVQDMDHENMFWYRQDPGLGLRLIYFSYDVKMKEKGDIPEGYSVSREKKERFSLILESASTNQTSMYLCASNPGQSQNIQYFGAGTRLSVL.

This chain joins TRBV7-9 and TRBJ2-1; no clear D. The CDR3 covers 11 residues. Germline V gene sequence: CDR1 SEHNR, CDR2 FQNEAQ (reference sequence). Between the trimmed V and J ends, which lost 4 bases and 14 bases, there was a span of 12 bases. The CDR3 spells CASSSLTRKFF. The CDR3, as DNA: TGTGCCAGCAGCTCCCTGACCAGAAAGTTCTTC.

The rearrangement joins TRBV12-3 or TRBV12-4 to TRBJ1-6; TRBD1 agrees at 12 bases. J lost 13 bases, V lost 6 bases, and 13 bases had no gene match. The CDR3 has 16 amino acids. The CDR3 is CASSRKTGQGAFPLHF. CDR3 bases: TGTGCCAGCAGCCGGAAGACGGGACAGGGGGCTTTCCCCCTCCACTTT.

The chain employs TRBV20-1 and TRBJ2-7, with 7 bases aligning to TRBD1. The CDR3 spans 14 residues. Germline loops: CDR1 DFQATT, CDR2 SNEGSKA (reference sequence). Trimming cost V 6 bases and J 0 bases; bases outside gene matches: 8. The CDR3 DNA follows: TGCAGTGCAATAGGACAGGTGTTCTCCTACGAGCAGTACTTC. As protein: CSAIGQVFSYEQYF.

The V and J genes are TRBV9 and TRBJ2-1, with 11 positions matching TRBD2. The CDR3 is 17 residues long. From germline, CDR1 is SGDLS and CDR2 YYNGEE. After removal of 3 bases from V and 6 bases from J, the junction contained 11 bases not matched to a gene. CDR3 sequence: CASSDPIAGGLGNEQFF. DNA for the CDR3: TGTGCCAGCAGCGACCCGATAGCGGGGGGGCTTGGCAATGAGCAGTTCTTC.

The chain links TRBV12-3 or TRBV12-4 to TRBJ2-4; 8 bases are a match to TRBD1. The assigned J gene may be wrong: the sequence end matches TRBJ2-7 better. The CDR3 is 14 amino acids. The CDR3 coding sequence is TGTGCCAGCAGATATAGACAGGGGACCTACGAGCAGTACTTC. Translated: CASRYRQGTYEQYF.

V and J are TRBV12-3 or TRBV12-4 and TRBJ2-5, with D unresolved. V shed 5 bases and J shed 5 bases, with 12 bases lying between them. The CDR3 spans 13 residues. CDR3 nucleotide sequence: TGTGCCAGCAGTGACGACCCCGAGGAGACCCAGTACTTC. Encoded protein: CASSDDPEETQYF.

This chain connects TRBV20-1 to TRBJ1-6; 7 nucleotides match TRBD1. The CDR3 has 16 residues. Germline V CDR1 and CDR2: DFQATT, SNEGSKA (reference sequence). The junction had 12 bases not matched to a gene; V was cut back by 1 base and J by 9 bases. CDR3 protein: CSARGTGTRGISPLHF. CDR3 nucleotide sequence: TGCAGTGCTAGAGGGACAGGAACGAGGGGAATTTCACCCCTCCACTTT.

The V and J genes are TRBV24-1 and TRBJ2-3, with TRBD1 matching over 7 bases. Trimming removed 5 bases from V and 3 bases from J; junction bases left unmatched: 7. Per germline, CDR1 KGHDR and CDR2 SFDVKD. The CDR3 sequence is 15 residues long. The DNA for the CDR3 is TGTGCCACCAGTGGTGGCGACAGGGCTACAGATACGCAGTATTTT. The encoded protein is CATSGGDRATDTQYF.

The gene calls are TRBV2 and TRBJ2-7; D is ambiguous. Trimming pared 8 bases from V and 0 bases from J, leaving 14 bases between. The CDR3 is 14 amino acids. Germline CDR1 is SNHLY and CDR2 is FYNNEI. The CDR3 loop reads CASLGRSSSYEQYF. The CDR3 nucleotides are TGTGCCAGCCTAGGCAGGTCCAGCTCCTACGAGCAGTACTTC.

CDR3 in amino acids: CASSSGDIGTEAFF. CDR3 DNA sequence: TGCGCCAGCAGCTCCGGGGACATTGGCACTGAAGCTTTCTTT. This chain joins TRBV5-1 and TRBJ1-1, with D possibly being TRBD1 (6 bases). Germline V lookup: CDR1 SGHRS, CDR2 YFSETQ. V lost 3 bases to trimming and J lost 4 bases, with 13 bases between them. The CDR3 is 14 residues long.

The chain has TRBV30 and TRBJ1-2; 7 positions agree with TRBD1. CDR3 length equals 13 residues. CDR1 is GTSNPN and CDR2 is SVGIG in the germline V gene (reference sequence). After removal of 5 bases from V and 5 bases from J, the junction contained 8 bases not matched to a gene. The CDR3 sequence: CAWDRDKGYGYTF. CDR3 DNA sequence: TGTGCCTGGGACAGGGACAAAGGGTATGGCTACACCTTC.

This clonotype was counted between two and nine times. CDR3 region: CSARGPLDPDEQYF. The CDR3 nucleotides are TGCAGTGCTAGGGGGCCTTTGGACCCCGACGAGCAGTACTTC. The chain recombines TRBV20-1 with TRBJ2-5, with D perhaps matching TRBD1 (5 bases). The assigned J gene may be wrong: the sequence end matches TRBJ2-7 better. This CDR3 spans 14 amino acids. Germline CDR1 reads DFQATT; CDR2 reads SNEGSKA (reference sequence).